The rows below give T cell receptor beta chains drawn from one sample of a study of T cell responses to AZD1222 COVID-19 vaccine. The protocol was immunoSEQ multiplex PCR, while the TCRdb copy is restricted to in-frame clones and leaves out a portion. The sample yields around 100,000 clones, 88% seen once. The sequences come from peripheral blood, collected on day 0 of AZD1222 vaccination. The source is an adult in good health. CDR3s include the opening cysteine and the closing phenylalanine or tryptophan. Size tells how often a clone was seen (once, few, many) or the class of an expanded clone, and some rows leave it out.

-,TRBV4-1,16,CASSPQGSSGANVLTF
once,TRBV5-1,14,CASSLDSTSTEAFF
-,TRBV21-1,14,CAVPGNPRDNVLTF
few,TRBV3-1/TRBV3-2,13,CASSLGTPGEQYF
-,TRBV19,15,CASSPVGRGSGELFF
-,TRBV11-3,17,CASSPWGTGRSYNEQFF
-,TRBV6-2/TRBV6-3,15,CASSYSGTAAEKLFF
-,TRBV5-1,16,CASSETPGQGAHEQYF
-,TRBV6-5,14,CASRRDDSSYEQYF
-,TRBV4-2,15,CASSQVQGDNYGYTF
-,TRBV7-9,14,CASSLAGTEETQYF
once,TRBV7-9,13,CASSPQPGNTIYF
once,TRBV27,13,CASSQGRQETQYF